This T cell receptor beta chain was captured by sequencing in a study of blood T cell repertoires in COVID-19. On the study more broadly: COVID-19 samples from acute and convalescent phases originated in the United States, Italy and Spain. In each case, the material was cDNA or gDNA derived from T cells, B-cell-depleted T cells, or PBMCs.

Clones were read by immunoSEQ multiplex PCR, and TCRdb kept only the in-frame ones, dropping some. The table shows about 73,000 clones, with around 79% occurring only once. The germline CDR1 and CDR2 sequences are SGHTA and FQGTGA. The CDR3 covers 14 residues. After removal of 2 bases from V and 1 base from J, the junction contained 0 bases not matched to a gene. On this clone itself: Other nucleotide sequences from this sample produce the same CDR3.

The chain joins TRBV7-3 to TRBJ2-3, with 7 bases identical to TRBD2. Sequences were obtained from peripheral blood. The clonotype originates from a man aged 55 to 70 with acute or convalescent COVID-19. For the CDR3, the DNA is TGTGCCAGCAGCTTACTAGCGGGCACAGATACGCAGTATTTT. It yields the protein CASSLLAGTDTQYF.